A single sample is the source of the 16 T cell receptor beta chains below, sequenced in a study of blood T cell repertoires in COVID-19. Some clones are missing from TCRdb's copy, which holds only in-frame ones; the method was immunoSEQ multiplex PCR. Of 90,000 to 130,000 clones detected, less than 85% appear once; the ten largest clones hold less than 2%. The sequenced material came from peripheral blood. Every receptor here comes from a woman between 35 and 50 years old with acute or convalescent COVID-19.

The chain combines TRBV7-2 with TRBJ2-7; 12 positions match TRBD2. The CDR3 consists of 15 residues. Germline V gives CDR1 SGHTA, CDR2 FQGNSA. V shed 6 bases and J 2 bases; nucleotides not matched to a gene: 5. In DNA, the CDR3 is TGTGCCAGCAGGGCATCTAGCGGGGGGGCCTACGAGCAGTACTTC. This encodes CASRASSGGAYEQYF.

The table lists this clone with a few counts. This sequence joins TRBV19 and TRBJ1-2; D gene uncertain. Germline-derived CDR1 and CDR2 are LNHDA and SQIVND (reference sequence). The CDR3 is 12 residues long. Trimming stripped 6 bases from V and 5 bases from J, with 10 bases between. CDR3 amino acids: CASSPAEYGYTF. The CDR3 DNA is TGTGCCAGTAGCCCTGCGGAATATGGCTACACCTTC.

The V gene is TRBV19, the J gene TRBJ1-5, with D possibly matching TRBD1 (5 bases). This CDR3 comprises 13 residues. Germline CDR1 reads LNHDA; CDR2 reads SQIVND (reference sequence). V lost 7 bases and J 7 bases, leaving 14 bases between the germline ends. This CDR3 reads CASNKGARQPQHF. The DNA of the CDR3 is TGTGCCAGTAATAAAGGGGCAAGGCAGCCCCAGCATTTT.

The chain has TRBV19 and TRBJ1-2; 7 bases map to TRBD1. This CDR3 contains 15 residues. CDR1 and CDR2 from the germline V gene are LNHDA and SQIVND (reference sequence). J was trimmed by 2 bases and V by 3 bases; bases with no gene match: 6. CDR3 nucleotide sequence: TGTGCCAGTAGTATTGAACAGGGGCTGAACTATGGCTACACCTTC. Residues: CASSIEQGLNYGYTF.

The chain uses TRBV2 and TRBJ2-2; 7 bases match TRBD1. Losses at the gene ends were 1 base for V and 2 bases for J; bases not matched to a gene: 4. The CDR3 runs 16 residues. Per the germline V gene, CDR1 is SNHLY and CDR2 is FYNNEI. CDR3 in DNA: TGTGCCAGCAGTGAAGGGGGGACAGTTAACACCGGGGAGCTGTTTTTT. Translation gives CASSEGGTVNTGELFF.

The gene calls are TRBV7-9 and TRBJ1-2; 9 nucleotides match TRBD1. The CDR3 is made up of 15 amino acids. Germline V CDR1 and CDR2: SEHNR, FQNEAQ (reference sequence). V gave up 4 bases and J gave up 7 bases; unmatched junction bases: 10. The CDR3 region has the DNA TGTGCCAGCAGCTCCTGGGCGGGACAGGGAAGTGGCTACACCTTC. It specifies CASSSWAGQGSGYTF.

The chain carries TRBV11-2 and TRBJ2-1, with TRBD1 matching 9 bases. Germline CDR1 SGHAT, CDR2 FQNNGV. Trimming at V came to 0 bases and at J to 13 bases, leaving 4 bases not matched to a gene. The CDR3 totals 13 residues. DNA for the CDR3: TGTGCCAGCAGCTTAGAACAGGGGGCGATTCAGTTCTTC. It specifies CASSLEQGAIQFF.

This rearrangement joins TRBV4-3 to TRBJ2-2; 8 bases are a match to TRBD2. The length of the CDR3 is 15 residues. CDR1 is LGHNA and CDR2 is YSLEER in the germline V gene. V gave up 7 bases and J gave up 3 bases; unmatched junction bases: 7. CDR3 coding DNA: TGCGCCAGCACCAACGGACTAGCCTACACCGGGGAGCTGTTTTTT. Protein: CASTNGLAYTGELFF.

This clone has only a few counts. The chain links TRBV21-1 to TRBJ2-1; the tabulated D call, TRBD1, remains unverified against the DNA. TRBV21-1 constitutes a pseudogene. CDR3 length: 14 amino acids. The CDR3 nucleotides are TGTGCGAAGCAGGGCAGCCCGGGTTACAATGAGCAGTTCTTC. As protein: CAKQGSPGYNEQFF.

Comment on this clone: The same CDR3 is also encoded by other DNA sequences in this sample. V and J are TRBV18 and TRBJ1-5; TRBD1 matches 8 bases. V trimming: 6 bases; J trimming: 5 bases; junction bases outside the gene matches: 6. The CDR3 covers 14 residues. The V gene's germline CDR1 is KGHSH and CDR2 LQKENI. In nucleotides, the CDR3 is TGTGCCAGCTCCCCCCAGGGGGCAGATCAGCCCCAGCATTTT. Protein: CASSPQGADQPQHF.

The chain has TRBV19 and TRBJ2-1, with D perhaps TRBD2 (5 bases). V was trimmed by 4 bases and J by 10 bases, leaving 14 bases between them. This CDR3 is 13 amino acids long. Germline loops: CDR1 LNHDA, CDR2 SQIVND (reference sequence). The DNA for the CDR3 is TGTGCCAGTAGTACCGTGCCGGACTCCGAGCAGTTCTTC. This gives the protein CASSTVPDSEQFF. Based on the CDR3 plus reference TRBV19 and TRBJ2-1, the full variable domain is DGGITQSPKYLFRKEGQNVTLSCEQNLNHDAMYWYRQDPGQGLRLIYYSQIVNDFQKGDIAEGYSVSREKKESFPLTVTSAQKNPTAFYLCASSTVPDSEQFFGPGTRLTVL.

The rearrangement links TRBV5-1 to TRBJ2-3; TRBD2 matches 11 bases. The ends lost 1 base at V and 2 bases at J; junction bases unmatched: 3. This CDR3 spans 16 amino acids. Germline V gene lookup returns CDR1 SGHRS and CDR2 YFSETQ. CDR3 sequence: CASSLTSGGHTDTQYF. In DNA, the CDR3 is TGCGCCAGCAGCTTGACTAGCGGGGGACACACAGATACGCAGTATTTT.

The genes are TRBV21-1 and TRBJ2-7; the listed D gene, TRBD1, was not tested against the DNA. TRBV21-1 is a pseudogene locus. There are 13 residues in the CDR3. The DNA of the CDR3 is TGTGCCAGCAGCCTACAGGGTTCTTACGAGCAGTACTTC. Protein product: CASSLQGSYEQYF.

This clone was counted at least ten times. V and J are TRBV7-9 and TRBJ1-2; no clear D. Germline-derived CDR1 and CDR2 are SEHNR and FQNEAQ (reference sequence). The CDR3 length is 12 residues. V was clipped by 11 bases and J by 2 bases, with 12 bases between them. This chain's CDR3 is CAPSESNYGYTF. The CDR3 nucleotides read TGTGCCCCCTCGGAGAGCAACTATGGCTACACCTTC.

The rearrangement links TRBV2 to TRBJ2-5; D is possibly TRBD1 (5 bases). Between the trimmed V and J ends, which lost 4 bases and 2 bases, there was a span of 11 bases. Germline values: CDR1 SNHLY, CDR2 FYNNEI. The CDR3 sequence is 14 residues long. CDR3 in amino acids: CASSAGGQQETQYF. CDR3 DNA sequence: TGTGCCAGCAGTGCCGGTGGACAACAAGAGACCCAGTACTTC.

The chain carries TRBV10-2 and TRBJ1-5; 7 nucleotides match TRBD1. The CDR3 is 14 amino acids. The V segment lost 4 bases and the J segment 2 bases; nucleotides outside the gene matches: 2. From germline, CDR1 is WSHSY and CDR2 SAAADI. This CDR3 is CASSGTGGNQPQHF. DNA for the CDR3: TGCGCCAGCAGTGGTACAGGGGGCAATCAGCCCCAGCATTTT.